Listed below are T cell receptor beta chains from one sample, sequenced in a study of beta chain features in type 1 diabetes. Assay: immunoSEQ multiplex PCR; the TCRdb copy retains only in-frame clones and omits some. This table has 100,000 to 150,000 clones, roughly 17% appearing once. What was sequenced was central memory CD4+ T cells from blood. The source of these receptors is a man younger than 30 with type 1 diabetes. Each CDR3 is given with its conserved first and last residue. A D gene is named only where the DNA matches it firmly. Some rows have no size entry. The others give once, few or many, or a class for an expanded clone.

cdr3_length | j_call | d_call | v_call | clone_size | cdr3_aa | cdr3_nt
12 | TRBJ2-7 | . | TRBV28 | . | CASSPRTDPPFF | TGTGCCAGCAGTCCCAGGACGGACCCCCCGTTCTTC
12 | TRBJ1-1 | TRBD1 | TRBV2 | . | CASSRQGSEAFF | TGTGCCAGCAGTCGACAGGGAAGTGAAGCTTTCTTT
15 | TRBJ1-2 | . | TRBV10-3 | . | CAISDRWEANYGYTF | TGTGCCATCAGTGACCGATGGGAGGCTAACTATGGCTACACCTTC
13 | TRBJ2-3 | TRBD1 | TRBV29-1 | medium-sized | CSGDRGGTDTQYF | TGCAGCGGTGACAGGGGGGGCACAGATACGCAGTATTTT
14 | TRBJ1-2 | . | TRBV6-1 | . | CASSEAVGYGGYTF | TGTGCCAGCAGTGAAGCGGTGGGGTATGGTGGCTACACCTTC
13 | TRBJ1-1 | . | TRBV29-1 | few | CSASRNSGSEAFF | TGCAGCGCCAGTAGGAACAGTGGGTCTGAAGCTTTCTTT
16 | TRBJ2-1 | . | TRBV5-4 | few | CASSFPSGTSYNEQFF | TGTGCCAGCAGCTTCCCTTCAGGGACCTCCTACAATGAGCAGTTCTTC
15 | TRBJ1-6 | TRBD1 | TRBV19 | few | CASSLSGTGDSPLHF | TGTGCCAGTAGTCTCTCCGGGACAGGGGATTCACCCCTCCACTTT
13 | TRBJ2-5 | TRBD1 | TRBV28 | few | CASTRTGRETQYF | TGTGCCAGTACCCGGACAGGGAGAGAGACCCAGTACTTC
15 | TRBJ2-2 | . | TRBV4-1 | few | CASRGMNRDTGELFF | TGCGCCAGCAGGGGGATGAACAGGGACACCGGGGAGCTGTTTTTT
13 | TRBJ2-3 | TRBD2 | TRBV29-1 | . | CSHTGGGADTQYF | TGCAGTCACACGGGAGGGGGGGCAGATACGCAGTATTTT
13 | TRBJ2-7 | . | TRBV28 | . | CASSFNLHHEQYF | TGTGCCAGCAGTTTTAACCTGCATCACGAGCAGTACTTC
14 | TRBJ2-3 | TRBD2 | TRBV5-1 | few | CASSLIAGGDTQYF | TGCGCCAGCAGCTTAATAGCGGGGGGAGATACGCAGTATTTT
12 | TRBJ2-7 | . | TRBV29-1 | few | CSVATGIYEQYF | TGCAGCGTTGCTACAGGGATCTACGAGCAGTACTTC
15 | TRBJ2-3 | . | TRBV27 | few | CASSLPIFSTDTQYF | TGTGCCAGCAGTTTGCCAATCTTTAGCACAGATACGCAGTATTTT
11 | TRBJ1-2 | . | TRBV30 | . | CAWREYYGYTF | TGTGCCTGGAGGGAGTACTATGGCTACACCTTC